Each of the 10 T cell receptor beta chains below was sequenced from the same sample in a study of shared clonotypes between healthy human individuals. Profiled with immunoSEQ multiplex PCR; TCRdb holds only in-frame clones, not every one. This sample has some 630,000 clones, with 60% to 80% found just once. The sequencing input was memory CD4+ T cells sorted from blood. Regarding subset: CD45RA-negative fraction. Receptors were obtained from a woman aged 25 to 45 in good health.

This clone occurred a few times. The rearrangement uses TRBV5-8 and TRBJ2-7; 7 bases are a match to TRBD2. V trimming: 5 bases; J trimming: 4 bases; junction bases outside the gene matches: 9. This CDR3 comprises 14 residues. Germline CDR1 is SGHTS and CDR2 is YDEGEE. This chain's CDR3 is CASRFPGGGYEQYF. DNA for the CDR3: TGTGCCAGCAGATTTCCGGGGGGAGGGTACGAGCAGTACTTC.

The chain uses TRBV28 and TRBJ1-5; D is possibly TRBD1 (5 bases). The V and J ends lost 3 bases and 0 bases respectively, with 12 bases between them. This CDR3 region has 16 residues. From germline, CDR1 is MDHEN and CDR2 SYDVKM. The CDR3 reads CASSFSGDYSNQPQHF. The CDR3 DNA is TGTGCCAGCAGTTTCTCGGGGGACTATAGCAATCAGCCCCAGCATTTT.

The CDR3 DNA reads as TGTGCCAGCAGTTTATCGGCGCTAGCGCCCGAGCAGTACTTC. This codes for CASSLSALAPEQYF. The rearrangement uses TRBV27 and TRBJ2-7, with D perhaps matching TRBD2 (6 bases). CDR3 size: 14 residues. The V gene's germline CDR1 is MNHEY and CDR2 SMNVEV (reference sequence). V was trimmed by 0 bases and J by 6 bases, leaving 12 bases between them.

The chain couples TRBV10-3 to TRBJ2-7, with 10 bases lining up with TRBD1. The ends lost 4 bases at V and 7 bases at J; junction bases unmatched: 4. The CDR3 sequence is 13 residues long. The V gene's germline CDR1 is ENHRY and CDR2 SYGVKD. The DNA of the CDR3 is TGTGCCATCAGTGGGACAGGGGGGGGTGAGCAGTACTTC. This codes for CAISGTGGGEQYF.

The genes are TRBV7-2 and TRBJ2-7, with 8 bases that match TRBD2. The CDR3 covers 14 residues. The V gene's germline CDR1 is SGHTA and CDR2 FQGNSA. The ends lost 5 bases at V and 3 bases at J; junction bases unmatched: 6. Here the CDR3 reads CASSPTSDHYEQYF. DNA for the CDR3: TGTGCCAGCAGCCCGACTAGCGATCACTACGAGCAGTACTTC.

The rearrangement uses TRBV2 and TRBJ2-7; possibly TRBD1 for D (5 bases). The CDR3 totals 14 residues. The V end was cut by 8 bases, the J end by 1 base, with 15 bases between. CDR1 and CDR2 (germline): SNHLY, FYNNEI. The CDR3 is CASRDRQPSYEQYF. CDR3 DNA: TGTGCCAGCCGCGATCGACAGCCATCCTACGAGCAGTACTTC.

This clone was counted between two and nine times. The V call is TRBV19, the J call TRBJ1-1; the D gene is possibly TRBD1 (6 bases). The CDR3 has 13 residues. The germline V gene encodes CDR1 LNHDA and CDR2 SQIVND (reference sequence). Trimming took 5 bases from V and 2 from J, leaving 9 bases between them. The CDR3 reads CASSWTENTEAFF. In DNA form, the CDR3 reads TGTGCCAGTAGTTGGACAGAAAACACTGAAGCTTTCTTT.

V gene TRBV27 combines with J gene TRBJ1-1, with a tentative D call TRBD1 (5 bases). The CDR3 has 14 residues. CDR1 MNHEY and CDR2 SMNVEV come from the germline V gene (reference sequence). V was cut by 7 bases and J by 4 bases, with 16 bases left in between. CDR3 nucleotides: TGTGCCAGCACCAACAATAGGGGAAGCACTGAAGCTTTCTTT. Protein: CASTNNRGSTEAFF.

V is TRBV27 and J is TRBJ2-7; 10 nucleotides agree with TRBD1. V lost 5 bases to trimming and J lost 5 bases; unmatched junction nucleotides: 12. Germline loops: CDR1 MNHEY, CDR2 SMNVEV (reference sequence). This CDR3 spans 16 amino acids. The CDR3, as DNA: TGTGCCAGCAGTCCGGGACCGGGACAGGGGAGTCACGAGCAGTACTTC. Its protein product is CASSPGPGQGSHEQYF.

This clone was seen more than once but under ten times. V is TRBV29-1 and J is TRBJ2-7, with TRBD1 matching 7 bases. CDR3 length equals 12 residues. Germline V gene sequence: CDR1 SQVTM, CDR2 ANQGSEA. Trimming removed 6 bases from V and 3 bases from J; junction bases left unmatched: 5. CDR3: CSVRDSHYEQYF. The CDR3 bases are TGCAGCGTAAGGGACAGCCACTACGAGCAGTACTTC.